This TCR beta chain was profiled in a study of cytomegalovirus exposure and HLA in healthy donors. Findings and limits, study-wide: An analysis that was carried out later associated approximately 15,000 TCR beta sequences with HLA alleles at 0.05 false discovery rate. The classifier was said to identify cytomegalovirus status with high specificity and sensitivity. As a later analysis showed, a missense DCLRE1C variant was linked to trimming of TCR beta V- and J-genes.

This clone was counted a few times. No antigen is known for it. Germline CDR1 and CDR2: SNHLY and FYNNEI. Trimming at V came to 7 bases and at J to 6 bases, leaving 6 bases not matched to a gene. The CDR3 contains 13 residues. A multiplex PCR was run with 60 Vbeta primers and 13 Jbeta primers. The data were produced by immunoSEQ multiplex PCR, yet TCRdb's version contains in-frame clones alone and is incomplete. The sample has approximately 140,000 clones, 73% seen once. The J gene is TRBJ1-2, the V gene TRBV2, with 9 bases lining up with TRBD1. The sample comprised PBMCs. This receptor was identified in a woman between 40 and 50 years old in good health and CMV-seronegative. CDR3 sequence: CASIKGQGNGYTF. CDR3 DNA: TGTGCCAGCATTAAGGGACAGGGAAATGGCTACACCTTC.